This T cell receptor beta chain stems from a study of CD8+ T cells in alopecia areata. The CDR3 runs to 15 residues. Between the trimmed V and J ends, which lost 2 bases and 3 bases, there was a span of 13 bases. Looked up from germline, CDR1 is NNHDY and CDR2 is SYVADS. cDNA serving as the sequencing template came from extracted, reverse transcribed RNA. Produced via immunoSEQ multiplex PCR; TCRdb's table is partial and in-frame only. Observed in the sample are roughly 260,000 clones, none of them singletons. CD4, CD8alpha, NKG2D, NKG2ACE and other markers were used to sort pooled cutaneous lymph node cells. Comment on this clone: The gene names given are mouse names. The read is 4 residues too short to cover the CDR3 end, so that end is filled in from the germline J gene.

The source of this sequence is a C3H/HeJ mouse with alopecia areata. As its MHC haplotype, the strain has H2-k. J is TRBJ2-3 and V is TRBV13-3, with a possible D match to TRBD1 (6 bases). The specimen was CD4+ T cells sorted from a lymph node. The CDR3: CASSETGKGAETLYF. The covered CDR3 bases are TGTGCCAGCAGTGAAACAGGGAAGGGGGCAGAA.